This T cell receptor (beta chain) emerged from a study of T-cell reconstitution after alpha-beta-depleted transplantation in children. This sample's TCRbeta library carried unique molecular identifier barcodes. TCRdb called the PCR reads again in MiXCR, with one record for every CDR3 protein. The sample carries about 170,000 distinct CDR3 sequences, over 8.5% recorded once. This CDR3 is built from 16 residues. CDR1 and CDR2 from the germline V gene are LGHNA and YNFKEQ. The V and J ends lost 0 bases and 6 bases, in that order; junction bases with no gene match: 6. This clonotype appeared many times. The V and J genes are TRBV4-2 and TRBJ2-2, with 8 bases matching TRBD1. The sample here was PBMCs, taken before TCRalphabeta/CD19-depleted stem cell transplant. This TCR came from a boy younger than 10 with acute myeloid leukemia, due to receive a stem cell transplant. CDR3 region: CASSQDRGPRAGELFF. CDR3 nucleotides: TGTGCCAGCAGCCAAGACAGGGGGCCCAGGGCCGGGGAGCTGTTTTTT.